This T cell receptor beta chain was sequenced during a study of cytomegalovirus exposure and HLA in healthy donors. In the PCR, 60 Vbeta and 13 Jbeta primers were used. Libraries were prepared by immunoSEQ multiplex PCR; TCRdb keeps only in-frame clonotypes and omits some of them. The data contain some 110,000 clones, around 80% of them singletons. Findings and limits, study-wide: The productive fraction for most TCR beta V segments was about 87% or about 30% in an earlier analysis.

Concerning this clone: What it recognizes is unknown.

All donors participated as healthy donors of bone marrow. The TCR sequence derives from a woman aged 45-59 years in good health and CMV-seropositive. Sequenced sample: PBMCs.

In nucleotides, the CDR3 is TGCGCCAGCAGCTATGACAGGGGGCTTAAGGGTGGCTACACCTTC. Its translation is CASSYDRGLKGGYTF. The chain joins TRBV5-1 to TRBJ1-2; 10 bases line up with TRBD1. Germline CDR1 and CDR2: SGHRS and YFSETQ. After removal of 3 bases from V and 7 bases from J, the junction contained 9 bases not matched to a gene. This CDR3 spans 15 amino acids.